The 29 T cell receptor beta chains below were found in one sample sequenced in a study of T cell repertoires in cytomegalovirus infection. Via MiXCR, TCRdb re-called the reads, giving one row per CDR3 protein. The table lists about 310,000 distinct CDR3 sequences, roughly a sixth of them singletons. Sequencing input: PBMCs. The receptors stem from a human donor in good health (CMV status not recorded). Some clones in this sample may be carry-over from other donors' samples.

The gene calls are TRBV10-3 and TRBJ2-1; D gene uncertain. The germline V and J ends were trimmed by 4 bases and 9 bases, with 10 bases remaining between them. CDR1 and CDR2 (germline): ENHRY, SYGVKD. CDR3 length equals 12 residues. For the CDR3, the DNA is TGTGCCATCAGTGCGTCCGTAGGTGAGCAGTTCTTC. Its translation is CAISASVGEQFF.

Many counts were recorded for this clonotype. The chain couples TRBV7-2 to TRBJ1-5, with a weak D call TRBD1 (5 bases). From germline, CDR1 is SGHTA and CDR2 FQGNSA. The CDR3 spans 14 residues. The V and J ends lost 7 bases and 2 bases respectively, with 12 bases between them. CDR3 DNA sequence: TGTGCCAGCACCTCCGTGGGGGGCAATCAGCCCCAGCATTTT. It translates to CASTSVGGNQPQHF.

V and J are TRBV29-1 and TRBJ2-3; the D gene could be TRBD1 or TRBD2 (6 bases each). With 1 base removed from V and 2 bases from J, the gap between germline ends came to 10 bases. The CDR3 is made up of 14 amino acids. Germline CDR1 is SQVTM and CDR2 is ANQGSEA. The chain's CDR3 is CSVEAGGATDTQYF. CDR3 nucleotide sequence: TGCAGCGTTGAAGCCGGGGGCGCCACAGATACGCAGTATTTT.

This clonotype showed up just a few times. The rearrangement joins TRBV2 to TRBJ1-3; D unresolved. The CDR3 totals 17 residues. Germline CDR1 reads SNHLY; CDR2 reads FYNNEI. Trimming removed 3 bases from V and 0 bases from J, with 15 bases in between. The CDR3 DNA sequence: TGTGCCAGCAGTGATTCGGCAGTCGGATACTCTGGAAACACCATATATTTT. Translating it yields CASSDSAVGYSGNTIYF.

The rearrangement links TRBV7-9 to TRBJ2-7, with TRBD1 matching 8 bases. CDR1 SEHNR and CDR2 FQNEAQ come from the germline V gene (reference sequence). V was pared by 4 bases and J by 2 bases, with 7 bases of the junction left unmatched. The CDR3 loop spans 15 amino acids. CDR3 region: CASSSDREKPYEQYF. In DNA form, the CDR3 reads TGTGCCAGCAGCTCGGACAGGGAAAAACCCTACGAGCAGTACTTC.

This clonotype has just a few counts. The chain's CDR3 is CASSQVGQRLSRGNEKLFF. The CDR3 DNA reads TGCGCCAGCAGCCAAGTGGGACAGCGCTTATCTCGGGGAAATGAAAAACTGTTTTTT. J is TRBJ1-4 and V is TRBV4-1, with 7 nucleotides matching TRBD1. CDR3 length equals 19 residues. Germline CDR1 is MGHRA and CDR2 is YSYEKL. Trimming cost V 1 base and J 5 bases; bases outside gene matches: 16.

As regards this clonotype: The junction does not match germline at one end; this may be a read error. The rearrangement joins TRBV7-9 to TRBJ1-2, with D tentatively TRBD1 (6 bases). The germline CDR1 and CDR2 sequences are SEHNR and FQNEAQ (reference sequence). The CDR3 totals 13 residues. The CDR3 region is CANSRQVDYGYTF. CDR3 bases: TGTGCCAACAGCAGACAGGTGGACTATGGCTACACCTTC.

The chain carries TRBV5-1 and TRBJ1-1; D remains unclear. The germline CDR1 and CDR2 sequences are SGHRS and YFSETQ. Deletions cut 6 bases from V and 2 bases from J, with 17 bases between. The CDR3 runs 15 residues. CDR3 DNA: TGCGCCAGCACCAGAACCCCGGACCGCAACACTGAAGCTTTCTTT. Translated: CASTRTPDRNTEAFF.

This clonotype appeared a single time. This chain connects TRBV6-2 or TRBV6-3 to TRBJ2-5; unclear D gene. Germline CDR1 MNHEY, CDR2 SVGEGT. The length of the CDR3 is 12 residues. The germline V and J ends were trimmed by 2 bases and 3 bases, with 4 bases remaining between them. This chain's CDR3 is CASSYLKETQYF. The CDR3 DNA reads TGTGCCAGCAGTTACCTTAAAGAGACCCAGTACTTC.

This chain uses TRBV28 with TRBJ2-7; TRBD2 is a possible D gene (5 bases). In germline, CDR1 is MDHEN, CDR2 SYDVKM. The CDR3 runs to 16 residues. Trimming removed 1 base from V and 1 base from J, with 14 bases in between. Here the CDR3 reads CASSLFASGSSYEQYF. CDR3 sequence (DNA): TGTGCCAGCAGTTTATTCGCTTCGGGGAGTTCCTACGAGCAGTACTTC.

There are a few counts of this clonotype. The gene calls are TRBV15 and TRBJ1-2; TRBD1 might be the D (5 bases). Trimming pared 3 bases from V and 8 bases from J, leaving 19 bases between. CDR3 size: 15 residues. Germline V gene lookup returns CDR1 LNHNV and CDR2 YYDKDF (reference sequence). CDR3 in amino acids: CATSRDTGRFIGYTF. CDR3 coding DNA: TGTGCCACCAGCAGGGACACGGGACGTTTTATAGGCTACACCTTC.

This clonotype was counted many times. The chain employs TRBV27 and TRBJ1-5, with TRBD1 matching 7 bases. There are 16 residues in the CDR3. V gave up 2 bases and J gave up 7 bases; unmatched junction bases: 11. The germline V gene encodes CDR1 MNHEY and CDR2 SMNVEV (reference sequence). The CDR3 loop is CASSLIGLEGGQPQHF. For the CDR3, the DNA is TGTGCCAGCAGTTTAATTGGTCTGGAAGGGGGCCAGCCCCAGCATTTT.

CDR3 bases: TGTGCCAGCAGCCAAGACACAGGGCATGAGACCCAGTACTTC. This encodes CASSQDTGHETQYF. The chain links TRBV3-1 to TRBJ2-5, with D perhaps matching TRBD1 (6 bases). The V gene lost 0 bases and the J gene lost 5 bases, with 10 bases spanning the gap. The germline V gene has CDR1 LGHDT and CDR2 YNNKEL (reference sequence). The CDR3 covers 14 residues.

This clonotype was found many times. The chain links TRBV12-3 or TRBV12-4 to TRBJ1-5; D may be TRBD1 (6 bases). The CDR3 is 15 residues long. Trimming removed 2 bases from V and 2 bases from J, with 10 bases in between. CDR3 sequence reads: CASSLRGGGNQPQHF. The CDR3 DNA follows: TGTGCCAGCAGTTTAAGGGGGGGCGGCAATCAGCCCCAGCATTTT.

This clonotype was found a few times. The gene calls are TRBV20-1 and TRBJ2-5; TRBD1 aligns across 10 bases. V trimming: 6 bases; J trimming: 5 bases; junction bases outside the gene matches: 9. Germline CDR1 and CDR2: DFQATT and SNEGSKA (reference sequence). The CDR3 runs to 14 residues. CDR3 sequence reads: CSAFGQGVGETQYF. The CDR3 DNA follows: TGCAGTGCCTTCGGACAGGGGGTAGGGGAGACCCAGTACTTC.

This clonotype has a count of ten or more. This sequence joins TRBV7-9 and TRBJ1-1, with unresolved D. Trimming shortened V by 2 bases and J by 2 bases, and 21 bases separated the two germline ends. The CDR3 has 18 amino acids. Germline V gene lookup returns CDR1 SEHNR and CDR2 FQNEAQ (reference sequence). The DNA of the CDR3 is TGTGCCAGCAGCTTACCCGACTTTACAGTGATTACCAACACTGAAGCTTTCTTT. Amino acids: CASSLPDFTVITNTEAFF.

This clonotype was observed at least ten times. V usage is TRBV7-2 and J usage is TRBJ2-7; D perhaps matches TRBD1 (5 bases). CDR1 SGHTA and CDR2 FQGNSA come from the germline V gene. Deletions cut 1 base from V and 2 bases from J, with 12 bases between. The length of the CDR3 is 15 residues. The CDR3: CASSLVGEGTYEQYF. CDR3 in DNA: TGTGCCAGCAGCTTAGTAGGGGAAGGGACCTACGAGCAGTACTTC.

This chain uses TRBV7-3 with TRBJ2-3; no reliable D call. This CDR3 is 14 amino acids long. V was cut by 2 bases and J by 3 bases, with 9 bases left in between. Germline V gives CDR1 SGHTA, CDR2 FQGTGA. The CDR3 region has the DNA TGTGCCAGCAGCTTATCTGGGATAACAGATACGCAGTATTTT. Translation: CASSLSGITDTQYF.

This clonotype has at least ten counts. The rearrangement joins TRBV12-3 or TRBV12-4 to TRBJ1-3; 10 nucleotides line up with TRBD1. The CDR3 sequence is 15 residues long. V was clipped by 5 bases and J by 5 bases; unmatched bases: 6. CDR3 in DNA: TGTGCCAGCAGTCCCGGACAGGGGGGGAGAAACACCATATATTTT. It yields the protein CASSPGQGGRNTIYF.

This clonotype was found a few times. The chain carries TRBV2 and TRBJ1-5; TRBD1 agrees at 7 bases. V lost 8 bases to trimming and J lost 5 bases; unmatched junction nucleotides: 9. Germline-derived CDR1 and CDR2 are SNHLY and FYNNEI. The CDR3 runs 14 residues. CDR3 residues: CASSGQAGDQPQHF. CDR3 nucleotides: TGTGCCAGCTCTGGACAGGCGGGAGATCAGCCCCAGCATTTT.

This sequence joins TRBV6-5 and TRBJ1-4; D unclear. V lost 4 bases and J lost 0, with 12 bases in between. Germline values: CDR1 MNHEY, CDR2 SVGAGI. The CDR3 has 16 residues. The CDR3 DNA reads TGTGCCAGCAGTTTTCTCCCAAGTGCAACTAATGAAAAACTGTTTTTT. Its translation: CASSFLPSATNEKLFF.

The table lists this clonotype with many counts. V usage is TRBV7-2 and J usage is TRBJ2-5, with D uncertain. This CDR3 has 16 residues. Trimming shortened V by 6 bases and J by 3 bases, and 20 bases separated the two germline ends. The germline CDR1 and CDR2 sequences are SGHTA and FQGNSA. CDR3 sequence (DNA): TGTGCCAGCAGGCCCCCGTCTACGGGCAGGAAAGAGACCCAGTACTTC. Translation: CASRPPSTGRKETQYF.

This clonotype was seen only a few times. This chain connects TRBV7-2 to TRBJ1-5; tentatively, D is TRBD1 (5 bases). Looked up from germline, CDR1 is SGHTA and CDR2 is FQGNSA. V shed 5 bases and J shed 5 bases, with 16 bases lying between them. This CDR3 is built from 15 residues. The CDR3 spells CASSPVGGVYQPQHF. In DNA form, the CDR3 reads TGTGCCAGCAGCCCCGTGGGGGGGGTCTATCAGCCCCAGCATTTT.

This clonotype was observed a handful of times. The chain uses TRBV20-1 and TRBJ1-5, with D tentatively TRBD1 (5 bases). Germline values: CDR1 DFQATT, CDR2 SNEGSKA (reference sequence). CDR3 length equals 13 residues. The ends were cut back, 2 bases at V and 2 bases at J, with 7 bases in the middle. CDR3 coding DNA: TGCAGTGCTAGACTGACAGGCAATCAGCCCCAGCATTTT. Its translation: CSARLTGNQPQHF.

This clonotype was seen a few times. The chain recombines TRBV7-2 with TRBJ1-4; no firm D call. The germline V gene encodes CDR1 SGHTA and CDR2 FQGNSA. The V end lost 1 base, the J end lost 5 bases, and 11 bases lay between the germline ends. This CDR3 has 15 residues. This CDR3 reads CASSLVWDGNEKLFF. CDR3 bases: TGTGCCAGCAGCTTAGTTTGGGATGGGAATGAAAAACTGTTTTTT.

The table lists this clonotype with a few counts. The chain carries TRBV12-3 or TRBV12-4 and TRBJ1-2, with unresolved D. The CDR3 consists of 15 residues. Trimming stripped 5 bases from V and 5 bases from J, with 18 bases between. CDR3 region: CASSRTVFRGYGYTF. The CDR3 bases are TGTGCCAGCAGTAGGACGGTCTTTAGAGGATATGGCTACACCTTC.

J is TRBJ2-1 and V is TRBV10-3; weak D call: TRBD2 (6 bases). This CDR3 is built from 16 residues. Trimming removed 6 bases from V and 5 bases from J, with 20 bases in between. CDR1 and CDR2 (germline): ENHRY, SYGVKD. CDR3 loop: CAIREVRGSLDNEQFF. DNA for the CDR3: TGTGCCATCAGGGAGGTTCGGGGGTCCTTGGACAATGAGCAGTTCTTC.

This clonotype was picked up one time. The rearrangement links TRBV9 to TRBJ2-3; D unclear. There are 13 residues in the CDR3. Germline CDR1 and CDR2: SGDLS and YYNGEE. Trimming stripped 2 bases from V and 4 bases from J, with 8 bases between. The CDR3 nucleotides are TGTGCCAGCAGCGTGGCCGCCCCAGATACGCAGTATTTT. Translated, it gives CASSVAAPDTQYF. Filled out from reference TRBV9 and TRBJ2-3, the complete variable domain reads DSGVTQTPKHLITATGQRVTLRCSPRSGDLSVYWYQQSLDQGLQFLIQYYNGEERAKGNILERFSAQQFPDLHSELNLSSLELGDSALYFCASSVAAPDTQYFGPGTRLTVL.

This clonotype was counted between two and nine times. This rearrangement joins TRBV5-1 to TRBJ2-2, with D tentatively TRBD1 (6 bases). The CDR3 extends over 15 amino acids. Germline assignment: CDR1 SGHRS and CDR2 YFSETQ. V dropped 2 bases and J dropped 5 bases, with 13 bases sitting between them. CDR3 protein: CASSLPDSPTGELFF. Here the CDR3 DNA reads TGCGCCAGCAGCTTACCGGACAGCCCAACCGGGGAGCTGTTTTTT.